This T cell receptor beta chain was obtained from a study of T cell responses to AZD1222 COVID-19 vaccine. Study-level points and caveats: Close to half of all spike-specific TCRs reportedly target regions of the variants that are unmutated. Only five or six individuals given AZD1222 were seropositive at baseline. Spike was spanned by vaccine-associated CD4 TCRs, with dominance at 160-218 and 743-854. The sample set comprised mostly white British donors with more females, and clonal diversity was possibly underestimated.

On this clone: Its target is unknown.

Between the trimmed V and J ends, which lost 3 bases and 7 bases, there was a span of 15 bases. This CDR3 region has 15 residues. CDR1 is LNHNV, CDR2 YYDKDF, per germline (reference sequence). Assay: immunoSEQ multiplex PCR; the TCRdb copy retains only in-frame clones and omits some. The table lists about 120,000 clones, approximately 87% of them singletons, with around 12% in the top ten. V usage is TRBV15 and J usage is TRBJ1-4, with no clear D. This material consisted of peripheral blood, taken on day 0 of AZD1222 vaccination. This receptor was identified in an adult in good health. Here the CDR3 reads CATSRAGTGGEKLFF. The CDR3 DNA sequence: TGTGCCACCAGCAGGGCAGGAACGGGCGGTGAAAAACTGTTTTTT.